This TCR beta chain emerged from a study of T cell responses to AZD1222 COVID-19 vaccine. Study information: Second-dose groups at about 4 or about 12 weeks were pooled.

Findings and limits, study-wide: Among those given AZD1222, only five or six were seropositive at baseline. Clonal diversity may have been underestimated in mostly white British donors.

Clones were sequenced by immunoSEQ multiplex PCR, and TCRdb holds only the in-frame ones, with some missing. Here the sample spans roughly 150,000 clones, around nine tenths being singletons. Trimming took 1 base from V and 7 from J, leaving 8 bases between them. The CDR3 has 12 amino acids. CDR1 and CDR2 (germline): LGHDT, YNNKEL (reference sequence). This clone was observed a few times. Antigen: not known. This receptor was identified in an adult in good health. The chain employs TRBV3-1 (or the pseudogene TRBV3-2) and TRBJ2-7; D is unclear. This material consisted of peripheral blood, taken on day 0 of AZD1222 vaccination. CDR3 DNA: TGTGCCAGCAGCCAAGTTGGTGGGGAGCAGTACTTC. Protein: CASSQVGGEQYF.